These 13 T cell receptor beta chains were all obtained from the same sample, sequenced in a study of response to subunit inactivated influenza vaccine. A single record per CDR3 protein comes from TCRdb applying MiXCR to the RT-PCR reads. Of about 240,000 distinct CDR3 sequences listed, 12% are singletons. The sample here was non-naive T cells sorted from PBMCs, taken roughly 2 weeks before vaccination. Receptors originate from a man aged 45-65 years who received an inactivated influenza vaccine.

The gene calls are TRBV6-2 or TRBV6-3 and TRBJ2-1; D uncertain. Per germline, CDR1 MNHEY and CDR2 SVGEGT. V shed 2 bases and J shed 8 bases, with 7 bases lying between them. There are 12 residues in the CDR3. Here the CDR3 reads CASSYLLDEQFF. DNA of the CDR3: TGTGCCAGCAGTTACCTCCTGGATGAGCAGTTCTTC.

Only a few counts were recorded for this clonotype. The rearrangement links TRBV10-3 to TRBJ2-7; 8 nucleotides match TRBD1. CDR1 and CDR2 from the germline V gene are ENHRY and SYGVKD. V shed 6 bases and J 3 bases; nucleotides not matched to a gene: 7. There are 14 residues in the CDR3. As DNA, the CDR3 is TGTGCCATCAGGAGGACAGGGTCAGACTACGAGCAGTACTTC. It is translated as CAIRRTGSDYEQYF.

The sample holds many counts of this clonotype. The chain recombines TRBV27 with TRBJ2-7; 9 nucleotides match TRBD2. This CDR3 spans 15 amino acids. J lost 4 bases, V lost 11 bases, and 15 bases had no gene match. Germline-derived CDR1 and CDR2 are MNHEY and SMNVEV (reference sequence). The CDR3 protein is CAAGRVSGGFYEQYF. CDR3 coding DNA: TGTGCCGCAGGGAGGGTAAGCGGGGGGTTTTACGAGCAGTACTTC.

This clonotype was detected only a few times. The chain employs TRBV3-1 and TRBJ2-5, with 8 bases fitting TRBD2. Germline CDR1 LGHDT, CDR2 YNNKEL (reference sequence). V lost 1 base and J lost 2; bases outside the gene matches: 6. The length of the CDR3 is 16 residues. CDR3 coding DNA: TGTGCCAGCAGCCAAGGACTAGCGACTAATCAAGAGACCCAGTACTTC. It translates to CASSQGLATNQETQYF.

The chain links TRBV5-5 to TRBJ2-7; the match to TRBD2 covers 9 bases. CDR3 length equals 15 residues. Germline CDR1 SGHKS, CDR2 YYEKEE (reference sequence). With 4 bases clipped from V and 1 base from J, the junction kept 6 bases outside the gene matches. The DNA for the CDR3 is TGTGCCAGCAGCCAGCAGCGGGGGGAATCCTACGAGCAGTACTTC. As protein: CASSQQRGESYEQYF.

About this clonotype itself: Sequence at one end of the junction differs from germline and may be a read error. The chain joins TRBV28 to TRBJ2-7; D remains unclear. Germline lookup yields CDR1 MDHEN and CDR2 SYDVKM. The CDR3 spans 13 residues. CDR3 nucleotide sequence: TGTGACAGCAGTTTAAACGGTTTCTACGAGCAGTACTTC. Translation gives CDSSLNGFYEQYF.

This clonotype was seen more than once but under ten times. CDR3 amino acids: CASSQSGTTERTQYF. The CDR3 region has the DNA TGCGCCAGCAGCCAGTCAGGGACTACGGAAAGGACCCAGTACTTC. The chain couples TRBV4-1 to TRBJ2-5, with TRBD2 matching over 7 bases. V was pared by 3 bases and J by 7 bases, with 11 bases of the junction left unmatched. CDR1 and CDR2 (germline): MGHRA, YSYEKL. The CDR3 length is 15 residues.

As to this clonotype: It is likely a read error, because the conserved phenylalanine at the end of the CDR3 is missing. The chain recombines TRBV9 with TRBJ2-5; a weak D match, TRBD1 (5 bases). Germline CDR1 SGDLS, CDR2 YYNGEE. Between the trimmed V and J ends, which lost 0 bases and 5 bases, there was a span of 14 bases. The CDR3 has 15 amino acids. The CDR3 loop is CASSVGGRIGETQYY. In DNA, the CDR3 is TGTGCCAGCAGCGTAGGGGGCCGGATCGGGGAGACCCAGTACTAC.

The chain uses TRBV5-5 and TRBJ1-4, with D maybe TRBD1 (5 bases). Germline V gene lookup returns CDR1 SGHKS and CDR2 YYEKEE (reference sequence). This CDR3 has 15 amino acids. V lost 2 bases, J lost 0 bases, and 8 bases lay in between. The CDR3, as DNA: TGTGCCAGCAGCTTCGGGACGACAACTAATGAAAAACTGTTTTTT. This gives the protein CASSFGTTTNEKLFF. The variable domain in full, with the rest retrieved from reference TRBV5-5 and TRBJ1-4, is DAGVTQSPTHLIKTRGQQVTLRCSPISGHKSVSWYQQVLGQGPQFIFQYYEKEERGRGNFPDRFSARQFPNYSSELNVNALLLGDSALYLCASSFGTTTNEKLFFGSGTQLSVL.

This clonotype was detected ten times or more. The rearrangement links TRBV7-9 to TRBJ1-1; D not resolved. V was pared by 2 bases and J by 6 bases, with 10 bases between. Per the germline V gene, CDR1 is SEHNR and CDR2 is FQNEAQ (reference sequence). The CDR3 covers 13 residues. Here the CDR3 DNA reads TGTGCCAGCAGCTTAAGATCTCACGCTGAAGCTTTCTTT. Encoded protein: CASSLRSHAEAFF.

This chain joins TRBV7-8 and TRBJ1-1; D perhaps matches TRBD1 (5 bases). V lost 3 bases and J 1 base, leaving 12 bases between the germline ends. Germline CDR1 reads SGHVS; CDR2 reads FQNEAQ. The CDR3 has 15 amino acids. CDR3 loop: CASSFPGTANTEAFF. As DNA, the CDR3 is TGTGCCAGCAGCTTCCCTGGGACGGCGAACACTGAAGCTTTCTTT.

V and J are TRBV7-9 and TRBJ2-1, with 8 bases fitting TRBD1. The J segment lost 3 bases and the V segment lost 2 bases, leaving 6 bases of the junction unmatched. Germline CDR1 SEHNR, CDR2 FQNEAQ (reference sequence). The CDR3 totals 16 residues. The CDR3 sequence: CASSLLPTGVYNEQFF. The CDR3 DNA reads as TGTGCCAGCAGCTTATTACCGACAGGGGTCTACAATGAGCAGTTCTTC.

The CDR3, as DNA: TGTGCCAGCAGTGCCGGGACTGGCACTGAAGCTTTCTTT. Protein sequence: CASSAGTGTEAFF. The chain joins TRBV25-1 to TRBJ1-1, with D possibly TRBD1 on 5 matching bases. The germline V gene encodes CDR1 MGHDK and CDR2 SYGVNS. This CDR3 is built from 13 residues. Trimming cost V 4 bases and J 4 bases, with 10 bases left between them.